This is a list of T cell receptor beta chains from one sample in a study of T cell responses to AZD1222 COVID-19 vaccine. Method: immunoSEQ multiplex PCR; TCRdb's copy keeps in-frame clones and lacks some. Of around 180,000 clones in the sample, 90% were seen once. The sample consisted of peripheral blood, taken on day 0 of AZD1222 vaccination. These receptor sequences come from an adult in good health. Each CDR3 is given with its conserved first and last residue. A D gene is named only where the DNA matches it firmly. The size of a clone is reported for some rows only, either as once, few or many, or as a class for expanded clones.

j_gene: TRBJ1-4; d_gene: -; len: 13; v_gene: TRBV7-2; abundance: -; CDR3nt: TGTGCCAGCAGCTTAGCGCCGGGAGAAAAACTGTTTTTT; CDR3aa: CASSLAPGEKLFF
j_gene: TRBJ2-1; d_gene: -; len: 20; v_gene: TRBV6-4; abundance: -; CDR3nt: TGTGCCAGCAGTGACTCGGGAAGGGTGGAGGGGGGCAGCTCCTACAATGAGCAGTTCTTC; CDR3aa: CASSDSGRVEGGSSYNEQFF
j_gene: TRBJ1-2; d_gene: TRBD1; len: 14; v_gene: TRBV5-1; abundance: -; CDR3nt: TGCGCCAGCAGCCGGGACAGGGGCCAAGCAGGCTACACCTTC; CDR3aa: CASSRDRGQAGYTF
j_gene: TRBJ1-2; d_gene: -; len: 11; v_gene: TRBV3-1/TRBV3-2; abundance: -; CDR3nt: TGTGCCAGCAGCCAAGGGGGTGGCTACACCTTC; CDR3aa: CASSQGGGYTF
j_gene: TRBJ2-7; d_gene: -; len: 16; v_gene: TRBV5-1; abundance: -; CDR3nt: TGCGCCAGCAGCTTGATTGCAGGCCTAAGCTCCTACGAGCAGTACTTC; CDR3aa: CASSLIAGLSSYEQYF
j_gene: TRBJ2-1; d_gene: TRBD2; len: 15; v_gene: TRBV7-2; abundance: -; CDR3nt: TGTGCCAGCAGTCGGGAGGCGGCTCCTTACAATGAGCAGTTCTTC; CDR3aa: CASSREAAPYNEQFF
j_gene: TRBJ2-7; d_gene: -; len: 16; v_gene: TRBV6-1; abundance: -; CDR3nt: TGTGCCAGCAGTGAACAGGGGTCAAGGGGGTCCTACGAGCAGTACTTC; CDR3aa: CASSEQGSRGSYEQYF
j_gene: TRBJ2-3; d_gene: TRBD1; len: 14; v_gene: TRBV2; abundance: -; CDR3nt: TGTGCCGGGGATGGGACAGGGGGGGTAGATACGCAGTATTTT; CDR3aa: CAGDGTGGVDTQYF
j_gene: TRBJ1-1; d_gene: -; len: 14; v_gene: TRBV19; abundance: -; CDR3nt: TGTGCCAGTAGTATAGGGCTGCTGAACACTGAAGCTTTCTTT; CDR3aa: CASSIGLLNTEAFF
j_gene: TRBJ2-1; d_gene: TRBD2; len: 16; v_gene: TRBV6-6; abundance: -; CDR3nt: TGTGCCAGCAGCCCCGTTCGAGCGGGAGTTAGAGATGAGCAGTTCTTC; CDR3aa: CASSPVRAGVRDEQFF
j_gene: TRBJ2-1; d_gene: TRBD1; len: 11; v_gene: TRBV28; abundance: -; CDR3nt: TGTGCCAGCCAGGGGGACAATGAGCAGTTCTTC; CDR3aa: CASQGDNEQFF
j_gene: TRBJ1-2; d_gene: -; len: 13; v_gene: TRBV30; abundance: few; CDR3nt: TGTGCCTGGAGTCAAAGCTTTAACTATGGCTACACCTTC; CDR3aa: CAWSQSFNYGYTF
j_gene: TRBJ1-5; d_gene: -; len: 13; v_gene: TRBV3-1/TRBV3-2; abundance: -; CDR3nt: TGTGCCAGCAGCCAAGGGGGGCAAGGGCACCAGCATTTT; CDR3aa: CASSQGGQGHQHF
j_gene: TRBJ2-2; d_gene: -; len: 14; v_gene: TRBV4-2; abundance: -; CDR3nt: TGTGCCAGCAGCCAAGAAACCTATCCCGGGGAGCTGTTTTTT; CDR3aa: CASSQETYPGELFF
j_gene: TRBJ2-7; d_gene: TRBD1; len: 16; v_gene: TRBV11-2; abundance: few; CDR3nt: TGTGCCAGCAGCTTGGGGATTGGGACAGGGGGCTACGAGCAGTACTTC; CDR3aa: CASSLGIGTGGYEQYF
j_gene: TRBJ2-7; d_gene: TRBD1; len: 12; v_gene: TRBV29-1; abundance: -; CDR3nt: TGCAGCGTTGAAGGACAGGGGTACGAGCAGTACTTC; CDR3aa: CSVEGQGYEQYF
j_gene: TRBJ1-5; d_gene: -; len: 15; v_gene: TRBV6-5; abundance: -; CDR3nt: TGTGCCAGCAGGGACTCAAACAGGAGCAATCAGCCCCAGCATTTT; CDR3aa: CASRDSNRSNQPQHF
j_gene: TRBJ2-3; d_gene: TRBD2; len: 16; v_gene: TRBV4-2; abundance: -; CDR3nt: TGTGCCAGCAGCCTCATAGCGGGGGGGACCACAGATACGCAGTATTTT; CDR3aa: CASSLIAGGTTDTQYF
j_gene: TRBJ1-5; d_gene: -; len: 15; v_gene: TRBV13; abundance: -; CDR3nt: TGTGCCAGCAGCTTAGGAAGGGATAGCTATCAGCCCCAGCATTTT; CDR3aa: CASSLGRDSYQPQHF
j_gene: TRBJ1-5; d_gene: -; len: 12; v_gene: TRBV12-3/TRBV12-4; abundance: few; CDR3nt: TGTGCCAGCAGTTTACTGGGAGAGCCCCAGCATTTT; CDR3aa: CASSLLGEPQHF
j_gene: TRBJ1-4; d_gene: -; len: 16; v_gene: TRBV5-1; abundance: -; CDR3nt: TGCGCCAGCAGCTTGGGATTCCAGACAACTAATGAAAAACTGTTTTTT; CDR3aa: CASSLGFQTTNEKLFF
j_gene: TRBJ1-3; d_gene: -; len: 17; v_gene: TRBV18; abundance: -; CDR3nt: TGTGCCAGCTCACCATCGCAGTTTCAGGTATCTGGAAACACCATATATTTT; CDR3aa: CASSPSQFQVSGNTIYF
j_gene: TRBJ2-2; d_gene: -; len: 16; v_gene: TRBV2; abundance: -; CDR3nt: TGTGCCAGCAGTGTGGGGCTAGCGCGAAACACCGGGGAGCTGTTTTTT; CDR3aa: CASSVGLARNTGELFF
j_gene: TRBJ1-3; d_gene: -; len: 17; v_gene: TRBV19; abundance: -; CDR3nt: TGTGCCAGTAGTATTTTAATGGGCAGCTTCTCTGGAAACACCATATATTTT; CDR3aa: CASSILMGSFSGNTIYF
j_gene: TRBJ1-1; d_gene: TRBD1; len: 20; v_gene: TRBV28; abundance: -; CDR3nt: TGTGCCAGCAGCTGCCGGACAGGGGTAAGCTTTTTTTTTAGGAACACTGAAGCTTTCTTT; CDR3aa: CASSCRTGVSFFFRNTEAFF
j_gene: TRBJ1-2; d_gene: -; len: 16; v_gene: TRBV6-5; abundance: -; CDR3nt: TGTGCCAGCAGTTACAGCGGGTGGACTGCTAACTATGGCTACACCTTC; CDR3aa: CASSYSGWTANYGYTF
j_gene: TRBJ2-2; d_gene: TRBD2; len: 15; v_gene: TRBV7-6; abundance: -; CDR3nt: TGTGCCAGCAGCCAGGCGGGAGGTAGTACCGGGGAGCTGTTTTTT; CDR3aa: CASSQAGGSTGELFF
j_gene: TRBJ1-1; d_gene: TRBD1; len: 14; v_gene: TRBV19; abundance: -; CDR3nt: TGTGCCAGTACCCGGACAGGGTTGAACACTGAAGCTTTCTTT; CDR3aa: CASTRTGLNTEAFF
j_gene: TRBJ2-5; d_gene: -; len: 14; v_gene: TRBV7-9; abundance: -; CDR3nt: TGTGCCAGCAGCTTAAGGGGACAATCGGAGACCCAGTACTTC; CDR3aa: CASSLRGQSETQYF
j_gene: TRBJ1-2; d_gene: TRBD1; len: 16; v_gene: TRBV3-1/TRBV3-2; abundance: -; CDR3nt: TGTGCCAGCAGCCAGGGACAGGGGAGTACAGTTAGTGGCTACACCTTC; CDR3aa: CASSQGQGSTVSGYTF
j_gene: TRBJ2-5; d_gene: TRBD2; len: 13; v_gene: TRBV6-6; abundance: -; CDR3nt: TGTGCCAGCCGGACTAGTTCTCAAGAGACCCAGTACTTC; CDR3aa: CASRTSSQETQYF
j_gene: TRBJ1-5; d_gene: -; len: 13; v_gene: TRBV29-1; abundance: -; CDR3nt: TGCAGCGCGCGGACAGACCTCAATCAGCCCCAGCATTTT; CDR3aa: CSARTDLNQPQHF
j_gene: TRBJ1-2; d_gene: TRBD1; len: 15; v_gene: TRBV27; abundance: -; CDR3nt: TGTGCCAGCAGTCCCTCGGGACAGGGTATCTATGGCTACACCTTC; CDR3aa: CASSPSGQGIYGYTF
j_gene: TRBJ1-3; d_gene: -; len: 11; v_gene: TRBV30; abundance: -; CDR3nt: TGTGCCTGGATTCCTCGAAACACCATATATTTT; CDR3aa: CAWIPRNTIYF
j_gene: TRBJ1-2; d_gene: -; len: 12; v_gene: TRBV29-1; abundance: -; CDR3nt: TGCAGCACCACGGGGGGCGCGTATGGCTACACCTTC; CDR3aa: CSTTGGAYGYTF
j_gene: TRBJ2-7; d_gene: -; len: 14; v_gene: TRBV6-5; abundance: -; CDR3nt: TGTGCCAGCAGCAATGCAGGATCCTCCTACGAGCAGTACTTC; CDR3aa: CASSNAGSSYEQYF
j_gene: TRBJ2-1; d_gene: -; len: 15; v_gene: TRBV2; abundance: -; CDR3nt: TGTGCCAGCAGTGAGAGGGATTTACGGGGAAATGAGCAGTTCTTC; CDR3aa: CASSERDLRGNEQFF
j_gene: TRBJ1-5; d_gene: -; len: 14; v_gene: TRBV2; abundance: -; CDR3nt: TGTGCCAGCAGTGGCACAGCGGCGGATCAGCCCCAGCATTTT; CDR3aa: CASSGTAADQPQHF
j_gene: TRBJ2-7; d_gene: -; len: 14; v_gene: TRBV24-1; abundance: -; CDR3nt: TGTGCCACCGCACCGACGGGGGTTAATTACGAGCAGTACTTC; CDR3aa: CATAPTGVNYEQYF
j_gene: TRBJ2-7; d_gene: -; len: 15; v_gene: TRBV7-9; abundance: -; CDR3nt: TGTGCCAGCAGCTTTTATGTCGGAACCTCGGACGAGCAGTACTTC; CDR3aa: CASSFYVGTSDEQYF
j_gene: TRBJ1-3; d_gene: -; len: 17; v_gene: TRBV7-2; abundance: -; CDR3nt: TGTGCCAGCAGCCTACAGGGACATAGAAGCTCTGGAAACACCATATATTTT; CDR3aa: CASSLQGHRSSGNTIYF
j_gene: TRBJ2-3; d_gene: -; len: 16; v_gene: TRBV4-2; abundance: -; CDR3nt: TGTGCCAGCAGCCAAGATATGAGGCTAGCTGCAGATACGCAGTATTTT; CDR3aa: CASSQDMRLAADTQYF